The 25 T cell receptor beta chains below all came from one sample that was sequenced in a study of T cell responses to AZD1222 COVID-19 vaccine. Only in-frame clones appear in the TCRdb table, and some are missing; sequencing was by immunoSEQ multiplex PCR. The sample records about 88,000 clones, 85% to 90% being singletons. The sample was peripheral blood, taken 28 days after the second AZD1222 dose. The receptors stem from an adult who received the AZD1222 COVID-19 vaccine.

The rearrangement uses TRBV5-1 and TRBJ2-5; the D gene is possibly TRBD2 (6 bases). The germline CDR1 and CDR2 sequences are SGHRS and YFSETQ. Trimming took off 4 bases at V and 1 base at J, with 14 bases between the two ends. There are 15 residues in the CDR3. The CDR3 bases are TGCGCCAGCAGCGGCGGGACCGCGGGCCAAGAGACCCAGTACTTC. Residues: CASSGGTAGQETQYF. Full variable domain (missing parts from reference TRBV5-1 and TRBJ2-5): KAGVTQTPRYLIKTRGQQVTLSCSPISGHRSVSWYQQTPGQGLQFLFEYFSETQRNKGNFPGRFSGRQFSNSRSEMNVSTLELGDSALYLCASSGGTAGQETQYFGPGTRLLVL.

This chain joins TRBV5-1 and TRBJ2-7; 11 positions match TRBD1. This CDR3 has 16 residues. Germline loops: CDR1 SGHRS, CDR2 YFSETQ. J lost 7 bases, V lost 0 bases, and 9 bases had no gene match. The CDR3 protein is CASSLGPGQGVGEQYF. The CDR3 DNA reads TGCGCCAGCAGCTTGGGACCGGGACAGGGGGTGGGAGAGCAGTACTTC.

J is TRBJ2-7 and V is TRBV15; D is possibly TRBD2 (5 bases). The CDR3 totals 14 residues. The V end was cut by 1 base, the J end by 4 bases, with 11 bases between. Germline values: CDR1 LNHNV, CDR2 YYDKDF (reference sequence). The CDR3 DNA reads as TGTGCCACCAGCAGAGGGACTCACAATTACGAGCAGTACTTC. Translating it yields CATSRGTHNYEQYF.

This chain joins TRBV27 and TRBJ1-4, with D possibly matching TRBD1 (6 bases). V dropped 7 bases and J dropped 8 bases, with 17 bases sitting between them. Germline V lookup: CDR1 MNHEY, CDR2 SMNVEV (reference sequence). The CDR3 runs to 14 residues. The CDR3 here is CASTTGGAGEKLFF. CDR3 nucleotides: TGTGCCAGCACCACCGGGGGGGCGGGAGAAAAACTGTTTTTT.

This chain uses TRBV4-2 with TRBJ1-1; D unclear. Germline-derived CDR1 and CDR2 are LGHNA and YNFKEQ. There are 11 residues in the CDR3. Between the trimmed V and J ends, which lost 2 bases and 2 bases, there was a span of 0 bases. The CDR3 loop reads CASSQNTEAFF. The CDR3 coding sequence is TGTGCCAGCAGCCAAAACACTGAAGCTTTCTTT.

This clone has just one count. The chain couples TRBV14 to TRBJ2-5; D possibly corresponds to TRBD1 (5 bases). The V and J ends lost 5 bases and 5 bases respectively, with 12 bases between them. CDR3 length: 13 residues. Germline assignment: CDR1 SGHDN and CDR2 FVKESK. The CDR3 DNA sequence: TGTGCCAGCAGCGTACAGGTCAGGGAGACCCAGTACTTC. Translation gives CASSVQVRETQYF.

This clone was observed a handful of times. The genes are TRBV27 and TRBJ1-1, with D unresolved. This CDR3 is 14 amino acids long. CDR1 MNHEY and CDR2 SMNVEV come from the germline V gene (reference sequence). Trimming pared 3 bases from V and 2 bases from J, leaving 10 bases between. This CDR3 reads CASSFTPFNTEAFF. Here the CDR3 DNA reads TGTGCCAGCAGTTTCACACCGTTTAACACTGAAGCTTTCTTT.

The V call is TRBV9, the J call TRBJ2-2; the D is unclear. The CDR3 consists of 17 residues. Germline V gene data show CDR1 as SGDLS and CDR2 as YYNGEE. V was clipped by 2 bases and J by 3 bases, with 17 bases between them. The CDR3 DNA reads as TGTGCCAGCAGCGTTTCGGGCCCTTCGACGGACACCGGGGAGCTGTTTTTT. Translating it yields CASSVSGPSTDTGELFF.

The genes are TRBV28 and TRBJ1-2; possibly TRBD1 for D (5 bases). The CDR3 is made up of 17 amino acids. Germline CDR1 reads MDHEN; CDR2 reads SYDVKM. V was shortened by 6 bases and J by 4 bases, with 24 bases between the two germline ends. CDR3 sequence (DNA): TGTGCCAGCAGGGGTCCCGGGACGGGCACGCGGGTCTATGGCTACACCTTC. Amino acids: CASRGPGTGTRVYGYTF.

The genes are TRBV3-1 (or the pseudogene TRBV3-2) and TRBJ2-3; D is perhaps TRBD1 (5 bases). CDR1 is LGHDT and CDR2 is YNNKEL in the germline V gene (reference sequence). This CDR3 has 15 amino acids. Deletions cut 7 bases from V and 1 base from J, with 15 bases between. CDR3 loop: CASNLEGARTDTQYF. CDR3 coding DNA: TGTGCCAGCAACCTTGAAGGGGCCCGCACAGATACGCAGTATTTT.

This clone was recorded only once. The chain has TRBV12-3 or TRBV12-4 and TRBJ1-2, with D possibly being TRBD1 (6 bases). The ends were cut back, 2 bases at V and 7 bases at J, with 11 bases in the middle. The CDR3 runs to 13 residues. The CDR3: CASSLRQVVGYTF. In DNA, the CDR3 is TGTGCCAGCAGTTTAAGACAGGTGGTTGGCTACACCTTC.

The gene calls are TRBV5-8 and TRBJ2-5; unclear D gene. Trimming removed 0 bases from V and 2 bases from J, with 11 bases in between. From germline, CDR1 is SGHTS and CDR2 YDEGEE. This CDR3 is built from 15 residues. The CDR3 nucleotides are TGTGCCAGCAGCTTGGGCCCAACCCATCAAGAGACCCAGTACTTC. This encodes CASSLGPTHQETQYF. Supplemented by reference TRBV5-8 and TRBJ2-5, the full variable domain reads EAGVTQSPTHLIKTRGQQATLRCSPISGHTSVYWYQQALGLGLQFLLWYDEGEERNRGNFPPRFSGRQFPNYSSELNVNALELEDSALYLCASSLGPTHQETQYFGPGTRLLVL.

J is TRBJ1-1 and V is TRBV7-8; D possibly corresponds to TRBD1 (5 bases). V shed 9 bases and J shed 2 bases, with 16 bases lying between them. Germline V gives CDR1 SGHVS, CDR2 FQNEAQ. The CDR3 has 14 residues. CDR3 protein: CASQPKQGNTEAFF. CDR3 nucleotides: TGTGCCAGTCAACCCAAGCAGGGTAACACTGAAGCTTTCTTT. The complete variable domain, with remaining parts taken from reference TRBV7-8 and TRBJ1-1, reads GAGVSQSPRYKVAKRGQDVALRCDPISGHVSLFWYQQALGQGPEFLTYFQNEAQLDKSGLPSDRFFAERPEGSVSTLKIQRTQQEDSAVYLCASQPKQGNTEAFFGQGTRLTVV.

The genes are TRBV5-5 and TRBJ1-1; D is uncertain. The germline V gene has CDR1 SGHKS and CDR2 YYEKEE (reference sequence). Trimming left V 0 bases short and J 8 bases short, with 14 bases between. This CDR3 is 14 amino acids long. This CDR3 is CASSLAGRPGEAFF. The CDR3 nucleotides are TGTGCCAGCAGCTTGGCAGGCCGCCCCGGGGAAGCTTTCTTT.

The V and J genes are TRBV7-8 and TRBJ2-7, with a weak D call TRBD1 (6 bases). The CDR3 is 16 residues long. Between the trimmed V and J ends, which lost 5 bases and 1 base, there was a span of 18 bases. Looked up from germline, CDR1 is SGHVS and CDR2 is FQNEAQ. The CDR3 bases are TGTGCCAGCAGCCTAGGCCAGGGGCATGGTTCCTACGAGCAGTACTTC. Protein product: CASSLGQGHGSYEQYF.

This chain uses TRBV5-6 with TRBJ1-5; tentative D call: TRBD1 (6 bases). The CDR3 is made up of 16 amino acids. Trimming shortened V by 1 base and J by 2 bases, and 13 bases separated the two germline ends. Germline values: CDR1 SGHDT, CDR2 YYEEEE. The CDR3 region has the DNA TGTGCCAGCAGCTTGACAGGGTCCTATGGCAATCAGCCCCAGCATTTT. As protein: CASSLTGSYGNQPQHF.

The chain recombines TRBV3-1 (or the pseudogene TRBV3-2) with TRBJ2-3, with D maybe TRBD1 (5 bases). The V end was cut by 2 bases, the J end by 8 bases, with 8 bases between. This CDR3 has 12 amino acids. Germline assignment: CDR1 LGHDT and CDR2 YNNKEL (reference sequence). For the CDR3, the DNA is TGTGCCAGCAGCCAATATCAGGGTACGCAGTATTTT. Its translation is CASSQYQGTQYF.

The chain has TRBV5-1 and TRBJ1-4, with D unclear. Deletions cut 1 base from V and 2 bases from J, with 6 bases between. Germline loops: CDR1 SGHRS, CDR2 YFSETQ. CDR3 length: 14 amino acids. CDR3 DNA sequence: TGCGCCAGCAGCTTGTCGGGGACTAATGAAAAACTGTTTTTT. Encoded protein: CASSLSGTNEKLFF.

The chain uses TRBV6-5 and TRBJ1-3; no firm D call. Trimming removed 4 bases from V and 4 bases from J, with 11 bases in between. CDR3 length equals 14 residues. The V gene's germline CDR1 is MNHEY and CDR2 SVGAGI. The CDR3 DNA is TGTGCCAGCAGTTCGGCTCTCTCGGGAAACACCATATATTTT. It is translated as CASSSALSGNTIYF.

The sample holds a few counts of this clone. The rearrangement joins TRBV29-1 to TRBJ1-1; D is uncertain. V lost 0 bases and J lost 5, with 22 bases in between. Germline loops: CDR1 SQVTM, CDR2 ANQGSEA. The CDR3 has 17 residues. The CDR3 DNA reads TGCAGCGTTGAAGATAATTCGGCAGGTTGGAGAAGAACTGAAGCTTTCTTT. Translated: CSVEDNSAGWRRTEAFF.

The chain recombines TRBV19 with TRBJ2-5; D not certain. The CDR3 runs 12 residues. V lost 4 bases, J lost 2 bases, and 5 bases lay in between. Germline CDR1 and CDR2: LNHDA and SQIVND (reference sequence). The CDR3 spells CASSSTQETQYF. CDR3 DNA: TGTGCCAGTAGTAGCACTCAAGAGACCCAGTACTTC.

Only one count was recorded for this clone. Other DNA sequences in this specimen translate into the identical CDR3. The chain carries TRBV19 and TRBJ1-2; D might be TRBD1 (5 bases). With 4 bases removed from V and 0 bases from J, the gap between germline ends came to 6 bases. CDR3 size: 13 residues. Germline assignment: CDR1 LNHDA and CDR2 SQIVND (reference sequence). Here the CDR3 DNA reads TGTGCCAGTAGTAGGGGGGCTAACTATGGCTACACCTTC. It translates to CASSRGANYGYTF.

The chain is built from TRBV7-9 and TRBJ2-7; D call uncertain. This CDR3 comprises 11 residues. Looked up from germline, CDR1 is SEHNR and CDR2 is FQNEAQ (reference sequence). The V end lost 5 bases, the J end lost 3 bases, and 5 bases lay between the germline ends. The CDR3 spells CASSPGYEQYF. The CDR3 region has the DNA TGTGCCAGCAGCCCAGGCTACGAGCAGTACTTC. Combining the CDR3 with reference TRBV7-9 and TRBJ2-7 gives the whole variable domain DTGVSQNPRHKITKRGQNVTFRCDPISEHNRLYWYRQTLGQGPEFLTYFQNEAQLEKSRLLSDRFSAERPKGSFSTLEIQRTEQGDSAMYLCASSPGYEQYFGPGTRLTVT.

This clone was counted once. The chain couples TRBV7-9 to TRBJ1-2; D ambiguous. Germline CDR1 reads SEHNR; CDR2 reads FQNEAQ (reference sequence). V dropped 1 base and J dropped 4 bases, with 10 bases sitting between them. This CDR3 is built from 14 residues. The CDR3: CASSLEADVYGYTF. In nucleotides, the CDR3 is TGTGCCAGCAGCTTAGAGGCGGACGTCTATGGCTACACCTTC.

This rearrangement joins TRBV11-2 to TRBJ2-2; D may be TRBD1 or TRBD2 (5 bases each). CDR1 and CDR2 from the germline V gene are SGHAT and FQNNGV. There are 14 residues in the CDR3. Trimming cost V 6 bases and J 2 bases, with 10 bases left between them. The CDR3 spells CASRGTANTGELFF. The CDR3 nucleotides read TGTGCCAGCAGGGGGACCGCTAACACCGGGGAGCTGTTTTTT. Full variable domain (missing parts from reference TRBV11-2 and TRBJ2-2): EAGVAQSPRYKIIEKRQSVAFWCNPISGHATLYWYQQILGQGPKLLIQFQNNGVVDDSQLPKDRFSAERLKGVDSTLKIQPAKLEDSAVYLCASRGTANTGELFFGEGSRLTVL.